A single T cell receptor (beta chain) is shown here with its context. This record belongs to a study of blood T cell repertoires in COVID-19. Study-wide background: Acute and convalescent COVID-19 samples came from the United States, Italy and Spain. Nucleic acid was either cDNA or gDNA, and it came from T cells, B-cell-depleted T cells, or PBMCs.

Looked up from germline, CDR1 is MGHRA and CDR2 is YSYEKL. This CDR3 region has 16 residues. The junction had 14 bases not matched to a gene; V was cut back by 3 bases and J by 7 bases. In the original workflow: Reference gene primer amplification in the assay estimated nucleated cell counts. This table comes from immunoSEQ multiplex PCR, and its TCRdb copy is limited to in-frame clones, with some not included. V and J calls and clone size are given by that table; D and trimming were obtained from the DNA. Here the sample spans under 300,000 clones, about 80% being singletons. This clonotype originated in a man aged 25-45 years who had recovered from COVID-19. The rearrangement joins TRBV4-1 to TRBJ2-5, with TRBD2 matching over 7 bases. The sequenced sample was peripheral blood. The chain's CDR3 is CASSHSSLAADGTQYF. The CDR3 DNA sequence: TGCGCCAGCAGCCACTCTAGCCTAGCGGCTGACGGGACCCAGTACTTC.